These 15 T cell receptor beta chains were all obtained from the same sample, sequenced in a study of cytomegalovirus exposure and HLA in healthy donors listed by TCRdb under 2017. The method was the immunoSEQ multiplex PCR assay. For the multiplex PCR, a mixture combining 60 forward primers for TCR Vbeta segments and 13 reverse primers for TCR Jbeta segments was used. TCRdb re-hosts the immuneACCESS table, in-frame sequences only. Its copies lack some clones; in the studies checked, an unresolved V gene accounts for under half of them, and the cause for the rest is not known. The sample table shows around 85,000 clones, and approximately 74% are seen once. About 22% of the sample lies in the top ten. Source material: PBMCs. The receptors originated from a man between 25 and 39 years old in good health and CMV-seropositive.

The gene calls are TRBV2 and TRBJ1-4; maybe TRBD1 (5 bases). CDR1 and CDR2 from the germline V gene are SNHLY and FYNNEI. V lost 5 bases, J lost 0 bases, and 13 bases lay in between. There are 16 residues in the CDR3. The CDR3 spells CASSLQGLATNEKLFF. CDR3 nucleotide sequence: TGTGCCAGCAGTCTTCAGGGACTAGCAACTAATGAAAAACTGTTTTTT.

This chain uses TRBV2 with TRBJ1-4; 8 bases are shared with TRBD1. Germline V gene sequence: CDR1 SNHLY, CDR2 FYNNEI. CDR3 length: 12 amino acids. Trimming took 10 bases from V and 7 from J; bases not matched to a gene: 5. DNA of the CDR3: TGTGCCACCAGGGGGCTCGGTGAAAAACTGTTTTTT. Its translation is CATRGLGEKLFF.

CDR3 DNA sequence: TGTGCCAGCAATTCCCCAGGGTTAGAAGCTGAAGCTTTCTTT. Protein product: CASNSPGLEAEAFF. The rearrangement links TRBV6-5 to TRBJ1-1; D is perhaps TRBD1 (5 bases). The germline gives CDR1 MNHEY, CDR2 SVGAGI. CDR3 size: 14 residues. Deletions cut 7 bases from V and 6 bases from J, with 18 bases between.

The V and J genes are TRBV27 and TRBJ2-2, with TRBD2 matching 12 bases. With V trimmed by 5 bases and J by 7 bases, 17 bases remained unmatched. The CDR3 length is 19 residues. Per germline, CDR1 MNHEY and CDR2 SMNVEV (reference sequence). The CDR3 loop is CASSIIAQGTSGPSGELFF. In DNA, the CDR3 is TGTGCCAGCAGTATAATAGCCCAAGGGACTAGCGGGCCCAGCGGGGAGCTGTTTTTT.

The chain couples TRBV12-5 to TRBJ1-1; D possibly corresponds to TRBD1 (6 bases). V lost 3 bases, J lost 3 bases, and 23 bases lay in between. CDR3 size: 18 residues. Germline loops: CDR1 LGHNT, CDR2 FRNRAP. CDR3 sequence: CASGLGDKASPRDTEAFF. CDR3 DNA sequence: TGTGCTAGTGGTTTAGGGGACAAGGCATCTCCGAGGGACACTGAAGCTTTCTTT.

This sequence joins TRBV7-9 and TRBJ2-1, with a weak D call TRBD1 (6 bases). Trimming shortened V by 0 bases and J by 5 bases, and 11 bases separated the two germline ends. This CDR3 is 15 amino acids long. Looked up from germline, CDR1 is SEHNR and CDR2 is FQNEAQ (reference sequence). The CDR3: CASSLADGQNNEQFF. The CDR3 DNA is TGTGCCAGCAGCTTAGCGGATGGACAGAACAATGAGCAGTTCTTC.

This clone came up a few times. The chain couples TRBV7-6 to TRBJ2-7, with 11 bases identical to TRBD1. In germline, CDR1 is SGHVS, CDR2 FNYEAQ. Losses at the gene ends were 6 bases for V and 4 bases for J; bases not matched to a gene: 5. The CDR3 is 14 residues long. CDR3 nucleotides: TGTGCCAGCAGTAAGGACAGGGGGCCTTACGAGCAGTACTTC. Amino acids: CASSKDRGPYEQYF.

The genes are TRBV9 and TRBJ2-7; the D gene is possibly TRBD2 (5 bases). Trimming pared 6 bases from V and 5 bases from J, leaving 15 bases between. This CDR3 region has 13 residues. In germline, CDR1 is SGDLS, CDR2 YYNGEE. The CDR3 nucleotides read TGTGCCAGCACGCAGGAGGCAGGTAACGAGCAGTACTTC. Translated, it gives CASTQEAGNEQYF.

The rearrangement links TRBV4-2 to TRBJ2-6; 7 positions agree with TRBD1. Unmatched junction bases numbered 10, after V lost 2 bases and J lost 0 bases. The CDR3 runs 19 residues. The germline V gene encodes CDR1 LGHNA and CDR2 YNFKEQ. CDR3 in DNA: TGTGCCAGCAGCCAACGGACAGGCGGAATCAGCTCTGGGGCCAACGTCCTGACTTTC. Translated, it gives CASSQRTGGISSGANVLTF.

In this sample, this clone turned up once. The rearrangement uses TRBV6-1 and TRBJ2-7; TRBD2 matches 7 bases. The V gene's germline CDR1 is MNHNS and CDR2 SASEGT. This CDR3 is 16 amino acids long. Unmatched junction bases numbered 12, after V lost 4 bases and J lost 3 bases. The CDR3 sequence is CASSAGLLGNLYEQYF. CDR3 in DNA: TGTGCCAGCAGTGCGGGACTACTGGGGAATCTCTACGAGCAGTACTTC.

The chain couples TRBV5-1 to TRBJ1-6, with a possible D match to TRBD1 (6 bases). The ends were cut back, 2 bases at V and 7 bases at J, with 10 bases in the middle. The CDR3 runs to 14 residues. The V gene's germline CDR1 is SGHRS and CDR2 YFSETQ. CDR3 nucleotide sequence: TGCGCCAGCAGCTTACAGGGATCCAATTCACCCCTCCACTTT. Amino acid sequence: CASSLQGSNSPLHF.

The chain links TRBV7-8 to TRBJ1-5; the D gene is possibly TRBD1 (6 bases). CDR3 length equals 16 residues. Germline loops: CDR1 SGHVS, CDR2 FQNEAQ. V dropped 3 bases and J dropped 6 bases, with 18 bases sitting between them. CDR3 amino acids: CASSLARTALSQPQHF. The DNA for the CDR3 is TGTGCCAGCAGCTTGGCCCGGACAGCTTTATCTCAGCCCCAGCATTTT.

This clone came up once. This chain links TRBV6-5 with TRBJ2-7, with D tentatively TRBD2 (6 bases). CDR3 length equals 15 residues. Trimming pared 8 bases from V and 3 bases from J, leaving 20 bases between. The germline V gene encodes CDR1 MNHEY and CDR2 SVGAGI. As DNA, the CDR3 is TGTGCCAGCTCCCCCAGGAGGGCGGGGAGCTACGAGCAGTACTTC. It yields the protein CASSPRRAGSYEQYF.

The chain uses TRBV6-5 and TRBJ1-5; no definite D call. The CDR3 runs 13 residues. V gave up 6 bases and J gave up 4 bases, with 10 bases separating them. Per the germline V gene, CDR1 is MNHEY and CDR2 is SVGAGI. This chain's CDR3 is CASSSSSNQPQHF. The CDR3 DNA is TGTGCCAGCAGCTCAAGTAGTAATCAGCCCCAGCATTTT.

The sample holds a few counts of this clone. The chain carries TRBV29-1 and TRBJ1-2; the D is unclear. From germline, CDR1 is SQVTM and CDR2 ANQGSEA. Trimming removed 3 bases at V and 5 bases at J, with 13 bases between. This CDR3 is 13 amino acids long. CDR3 nucleotides: TGCAGCGTTGAGACGGACCGCGGGTATGGCTACACCTTC. This gives the protein CSVETDRGYGYTF.